This T cell receptor (beta chain) was identified in a study of post-analysis software for immune sequencing data. Points from the study as a whole: TRBV segments more frequent in patients than in controls numbered roughly five and included TRBV5-6, TRBV5-1 and TRBV20-1.

Included in the TCR beta cDNA libraries were unique molecular identifiers. T cells numbering roughly 1 to 10 million yielded some 500,000 cDNA molecules. TCRdb reprocessed the PCR reads with MiXCR, giving one entry per CDR3 protein. The sample has 750,000 to 950,000 distinct CDR3 sequences, around 46% seen once. V lost 4 bases and J lost 7; bases outside the gene matches: 8. The CDR3 covers 14 residues. Germline CDR1 is SGHDN and CDR2 is FVKESK. Comment on this clonotype: What it recognizes is unknown. Possible read error: a much larger clone is one base away.

What was sequenced was blood. The sequence was obtained from a girl between 5 and 17 years old with multiple sclerosis. The J gene is TRBJ2-5, the V gene TRBV14; 8 positions match TRBD2. CDR3 loop: CASSPRTSWGTQYF. In DNA form, the CDR3 reads TGTGCCAGCAGCCCGCGGACTAGCTGGGGGACCCAGTACTTC.